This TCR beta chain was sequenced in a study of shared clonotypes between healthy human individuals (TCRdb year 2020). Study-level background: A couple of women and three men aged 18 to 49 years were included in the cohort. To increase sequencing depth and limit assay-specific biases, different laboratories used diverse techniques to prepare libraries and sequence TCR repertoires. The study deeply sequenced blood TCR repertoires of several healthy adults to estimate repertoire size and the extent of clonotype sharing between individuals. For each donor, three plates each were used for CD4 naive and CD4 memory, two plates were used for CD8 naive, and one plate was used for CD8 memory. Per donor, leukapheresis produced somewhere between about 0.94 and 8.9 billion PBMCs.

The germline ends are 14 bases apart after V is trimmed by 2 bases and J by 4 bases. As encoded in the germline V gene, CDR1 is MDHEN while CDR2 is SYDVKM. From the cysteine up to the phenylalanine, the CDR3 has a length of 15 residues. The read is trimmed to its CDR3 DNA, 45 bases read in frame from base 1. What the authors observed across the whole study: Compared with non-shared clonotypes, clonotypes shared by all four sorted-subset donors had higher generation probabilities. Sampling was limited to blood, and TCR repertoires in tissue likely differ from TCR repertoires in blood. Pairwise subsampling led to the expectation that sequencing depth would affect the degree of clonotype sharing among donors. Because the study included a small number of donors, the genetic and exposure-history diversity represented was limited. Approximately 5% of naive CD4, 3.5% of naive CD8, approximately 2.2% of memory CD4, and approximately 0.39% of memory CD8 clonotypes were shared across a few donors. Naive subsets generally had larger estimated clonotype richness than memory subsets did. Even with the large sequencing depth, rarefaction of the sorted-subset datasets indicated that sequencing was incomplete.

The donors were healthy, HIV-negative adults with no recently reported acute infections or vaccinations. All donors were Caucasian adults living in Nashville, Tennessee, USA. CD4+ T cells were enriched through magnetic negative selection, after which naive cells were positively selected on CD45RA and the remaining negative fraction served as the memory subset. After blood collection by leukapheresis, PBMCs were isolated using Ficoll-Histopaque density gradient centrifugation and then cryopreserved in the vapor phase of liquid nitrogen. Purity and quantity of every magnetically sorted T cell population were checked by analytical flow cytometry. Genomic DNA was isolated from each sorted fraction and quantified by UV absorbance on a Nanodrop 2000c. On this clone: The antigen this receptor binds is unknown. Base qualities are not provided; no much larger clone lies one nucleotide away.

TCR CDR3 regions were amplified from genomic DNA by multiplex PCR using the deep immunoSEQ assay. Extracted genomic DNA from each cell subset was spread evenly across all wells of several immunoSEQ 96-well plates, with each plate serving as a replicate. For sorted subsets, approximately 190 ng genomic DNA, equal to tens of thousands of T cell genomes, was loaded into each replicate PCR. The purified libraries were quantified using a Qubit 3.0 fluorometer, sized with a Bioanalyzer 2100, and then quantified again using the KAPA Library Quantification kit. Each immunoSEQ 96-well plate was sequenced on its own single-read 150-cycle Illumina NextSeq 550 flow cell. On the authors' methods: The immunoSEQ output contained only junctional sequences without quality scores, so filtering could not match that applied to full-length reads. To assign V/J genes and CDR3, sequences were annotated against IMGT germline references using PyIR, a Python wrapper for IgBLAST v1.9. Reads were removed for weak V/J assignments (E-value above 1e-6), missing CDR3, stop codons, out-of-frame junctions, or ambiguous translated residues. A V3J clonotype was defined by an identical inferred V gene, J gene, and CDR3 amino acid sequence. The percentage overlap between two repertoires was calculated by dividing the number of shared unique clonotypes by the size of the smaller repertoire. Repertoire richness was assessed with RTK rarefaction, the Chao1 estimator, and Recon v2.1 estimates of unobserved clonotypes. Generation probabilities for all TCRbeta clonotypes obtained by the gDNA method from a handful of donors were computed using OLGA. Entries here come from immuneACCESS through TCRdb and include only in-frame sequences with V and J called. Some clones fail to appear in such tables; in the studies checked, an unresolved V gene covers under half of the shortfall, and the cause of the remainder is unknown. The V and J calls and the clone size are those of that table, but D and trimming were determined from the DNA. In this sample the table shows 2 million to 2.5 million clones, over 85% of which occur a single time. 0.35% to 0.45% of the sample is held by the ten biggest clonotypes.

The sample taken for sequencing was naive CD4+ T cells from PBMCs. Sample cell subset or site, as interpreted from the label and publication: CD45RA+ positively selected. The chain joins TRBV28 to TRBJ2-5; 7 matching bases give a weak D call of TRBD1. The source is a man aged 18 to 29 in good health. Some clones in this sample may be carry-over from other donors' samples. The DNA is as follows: TGTGCCAGCAGTTTAGGGACAGTGGAGGGAGAGACCCAGTACTTC. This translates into CASSLGTVEGETQYF.